These 19 T cell receptor beta chains came from one sample sequenced in a study of T-cell reconstitution after alpha-beta-depleted transplantation in children. Construction of the TCRbeta library involved unique molecular identifiers. TCRdb recomputed calls from the PCR reads with MiXCR, one row per CDR3 protein. The repertoire consists of about 690,000 distinct CDR3 sequences, with 16% occurring once and the leading ten covering 1.1%. The sample was PBMCs from the stem cell graft donor, taken from the stem cell graft. These receptors all come from a human donor who donated a stem cell graft to a child with acute myeloid leukemia.

J is TRBJ2-1 and V is TRBV7-6, with D perhaps matching TRBD2 (6 bases). Per the germline V gene, CDR1 is SGHVS and CDR2 is FNYEAQ. This CDR3 spans 16 amino acids. V lost 5 bases, J lost 3 bases, and 17 bases lay in between. This CDR3 reads CASSRADGTYYNEQFF. The CDR3 DNA sequence: TGTGCCAGCAGCCGAGCGGACGGGACTTACTACAATGAGCAGTTCTTC.

In this sample, this clonotype turned up a few times. The CDR3 DNA reads TGTGCCAGCAGCAGAGGACAGGTCAACACCGGGGAGCTGTTTTTT. Translated: CASSRGQVNTGELFF. This chain links TRBV5-5 with TRBJ2-2, with 7 bases aligning to TRBD1. J gave up 2 bases and V 4 bases, and 5 bases lay outside the gene matches. In germline, CDR1 is SGHKS, CDR2 YYEKEE (reference sequence). This CDR3 is 15 amino acids long.

The sample holds many counts of this clonotype. V gene TRBV20-1 combines with J gene TRBJ2-7; D is possibly TRBD2 (6 bases). Trimming removed 6 bases from V and 2 bases from J, with 11 bases in between. This CDR3 is 12 amino acids long. Germline V lookup: CDR1 DFQATT, CDR2 SNEGSKA (reference sequence). CDR3 in DNA: TGCAGTGCCACTGCGGGGACCTACGAGCAGTACTTC. Its protein is CSATAGTYEQYF.

V is TRBV12-3 or TRBV12-4 and J is TRBJ1-1, with D possibly TRBD1 on 5 matching bases. The CDR3 contains 15 residues. Trimming pared 6 bases from V and 8 bases from J, leaving 22 bases between. For the CDR3, the DNA is TGTGCCAGCAGATCCGAGGGGTTTACGGGACCCGAAGCTTTCTTT. Protein product: CASRSEGFTGPEAFF.

This clonotype was counted ten times or more. V gene TRBV7-9 combines with J gene TRBJ2-5; a weak D match, TRBD1 (5 bases). V was trimmed by 5 bases and J by 5 bases, leaving 12 bases between them. CDR1 is SEHNR and CDR2 is FQNEAQ in the germline V gene (reference sequence). The CDR3 contains 13 residues. This chain's CDR3 is CASSPPGMETQYF. The CDR3 region has the DNA TGTGCCAGCAGCCCTCCAGGGATGGAGACCCAGTACTTC.

The chain couples TRBV20-1 to TRBJ1-2; D not certain. The CDR3 is 14 residues long. V lost 0 bases, J lost 4 bases, and 12 bases lay in between. Germline lookup yields CDR1 DFQATT and CDR2 SNEGSKA (reference sequence). CDR3 sequence reads: CSARDPGFSYGYTF. CDR3 in DNA: TGCAGTGCTAGAGACCCCGGGTTCAGCTATGGCTACACCTTC.

This clonotype was seen many times. The CDR3 DNA reads TGTGCCAGCAGTTCCGCGTGGGTTAGCAATCAGCCCCAGCATTTT. This translates into CASSSAWVSNQPQHF. This chain uses TRBV27 with TRBJ1-5; D is uncertain. Trimming shortened V by 4 bases and J by 0 bases, and 10 bases separated the two germline ends. There are 15 residues in the CDR3. CDR1 and CDR2 from the germline V gene are MNHEY and SMNVEV (reference sequence).

The chain combines TRBV5-1 with TRBJ1-6, with a tentative D call TRBD1 (5 bases). From germline, CDR1 is SGHRS and CDR2 YFSETQ. Trimming pared 0 bases from V and 7 bases from J, leaving 11 bases between. The CDR3 covers 15 residues. CDR3 in DNA: TGCGCCAGCAGCTTGGATGGGACGGCCAATTCACCCCTCCACTTT. It specifies CASSLDGTANSPLHF.

This clonotype was detected only a few times. The chain links TRBV20-1 to TRBJ2-1; D unclear. The CDR3 extends over 16 amino acids. Germline values: CDR1 DFQATT, CDR2 SNEGSKA (reference sequence). The germline V and J ends were trimmed by 8 bases and 2 bases, with 22 bases remaining between them. CDR3 coding DNA: TGCAGTCTGCTCCTCTCCATATCGGGCCCCTACAATGAGCAGTTCTTC. Translation: CSLLLSISGPYNEQFF.

Ten or more counts support this clonotype. The chain's CDR3 is CAISESDGLSNQPQHF. CDR3 in DNA: TGTGCCATCAGTGAGTCGGACGGTTTAAGCAATCAGCCCCAGCATTTT. The J gene is TRBJ1-5, the V gene TRBV10-3; D is unresolved. V was pared by 0 bases and J by 1 base, with 10 bases between. The V gene's germline CDR1 is ENHRY and CDR2 SYGVKD. The CDR3 length is 16 residues.

This clonotype appeared many times. J is TRBJ1-1 and V is TRBV29-1; D ambiguous. Germline CDR1 is SQVTM and CDR2 is ANQGSEA. V was clipped by 6 bases and J by 1 base, with 12 bases between them. The length of the CDR3 is 13 residues. This CDR3 is CSVVRGGNTEAFF. Here the CDR3 DNA reads TGCAGCGTAGTGCGGGGAGGGAACACTGAAGCTTTCTTT.

This chain connects TRBV7-9 to TRBJ2-7; maybe TRBD2 (8 bases). Germline V gives CDR1 SEHNR, CDR2 FQNEAQ (reference sequence). Trimming shortened V by 5 bases and J by 3 bases, and 20 bases separated the two germline ends. This CDR3 spans 16 amino acids. This chain's CDR3 is CASSPLSGGQSYEQYF. The CDR3 DNA reads TGTGCCAGCAGCCCTCTGAGCGGGGGACAGAGCTACGAGCAGTACTTC.

This chain joins TRBV7-2 and TRBJ1-5; D is unclear. Germline V gives CDR1 SGHTA, CDR2 FQGNSA. Deletions cut 1 base from V and 4 bases from J, with 8 bases between. CDR3 length equals 14 residues. The DNA of the CDR3 is TGTGCCAGCAGCTTAGGGACTCCGAATCAGCCCCAGCATTTT. Protein sequence: CASSLGTPNQPQHF. Complete variable domain (other parts from reference TRBV7-2 and TRBJ1-5): GAGVSQSPSNKVTEKGKDVELRCDPISGHTALYWYRQSLGQGLEFLIYFQGNSAPDKSGLPSDRFSAERTGGSVSTLTIQRTQQEDSAVYLCASSLGTPNQPQHFGDGTRLSIL.

V usage is TRBV20-1 and J usage is TRBJ2-2; D is uncertain. V lost 5 bases to trimming and J lost 8 bases, with 18 bases between them. From germline, CDR1 is DFQATT and CDR2 SNEGSKA (reference sequence). The CDR3 spans 14 residues. The CDR3 here is CSALPDPNKGELFF. CDR3 DNA sequence: TGCAGTGCTCTCCCGGACCCCAACAAGGGGGAGCTGTTTTTT.

This clonotype was counted many times. The V and J genes are TRBV13 and TRBJ2-2; D gene unclear. CDR3 size: 15 residues. In germline, CDR1 is PRHDT, CDR2 FYEKMQ (reference sequence). The V end was cut by 8 bases, the J end by 0 bases, with 13 bases between. The CDR3 nucleotides are TGTGCCAGCTCACCTAGAACCACGAACACCGGGGAGCTGTTTTTT. Its protein is CASSPRTTNTGELFF.

This clonotype was counted at least ten times. V usage is TRBV5-1 and J usage is TRBJ2-3; 8 bases agree with TRBD2. V shed 2 bases, J shed 2 bases, and the junction held 4 bases outside the gene matches. The CDR3 extends over 15 amino acids. Germline V gives CDR1 SGHRS, CDR2 YFSETQ. CDR3 residues: CASSFTGLATDTQYF. The CDR3 DNA follows: TGCGCCAGCAGCTTTACCGGACTAGCCACAGATACGCAGTATTTT. Full variable domain (outside the CDR3, taken from reference TRBV5-1 and TRBJ2-3): KAGVTQTPRYLIKTRGQQVTLSCSPISGHRSVSWYQQTPGQGLQFLFEYFSETQRNKGNFPGRFSGRQFSNSRSEMNVSTLELGDSALYLCASSFTGLATDTQYFGPGTRLTVL.

The V and J genes are TRBV20-1 and TRBJ2-3; TRBD2 agrees at 10 bases. Trimming removed 2 bases from V and 2 bases from J; junction bases left unmatched: 10. The germline V gene encodes CDR1 DFQATT and CDR2 SNEGSKA (reference sequence). The CDR3 spans 17 residues. Here the CDR3 DNA reads TGCAGTGCTAGATGGGCTAGCGGGGGCGTGACCACAGATACGCAGTATTTT. This translates into CSARWASGGVTTDTQYF.

This clonotype was counted ten times or more. The rearrangement uses TRBV10-3 and TRBJ2-1, with D possibly TRBD1 on 6 matching bases. V was trimmed by 3 bases and J by 7 bases, leaving 13 bases between them. The CDR3 has 14 residues. The germline V gene has CDR1 ENHRY and CDR2 SYGVKD. As DNA, the CDR3 is TGTGCCATCAGTGATCCGAGGACAGCGAATGAGCAGTTCTTC. Translation gives CAISDPRTANEQFF.

This clonotype was recorded at least ten times. The chain links TRBV29-1 to TRBJ1-4, with 10 nucleotides matching TRBD1. The CDR3 covers 13 residues. V lost 7 bases and J lost 8; bases outside the gene matches: 7. Germline CDR1 and CDR2: SQVTM and ANQGSEA. For the CDR3, the DNA is TGCAGCGGCCGGACGACAGGGGGCGAAAAACTGTTTTTT. Amino acid sequence: CSGRTTGGEKLFF.